This T cell receptor beta chain was sequenced for a study of cytomegalovirus exposure and HLA in healthy donors. Study-level results: On later analysis, the bulk of CMV-associated TCR beta chains appeared to be HLA-restricted.

Turning to this clone: The antigen is undetermined.

PCR was performed using 60 Vbeta and 13 Jbeta primers. Assay used: immunoSEQ multiplex PCR; TCRdb lists only in-frame clones, some missing. Here the sample spans hundreds of thousands of clones, around nine tenths being singletons. V lost 7 bases and J lost 2; bases outside the gene matches: 5. The CDR3 has 13 amino acids. This clonotype was obtained from a woman under 30 in good health and CMV-seronegative. The sample consisted of PBMCs. The rearrangement uses TRBV6-7 and TRBJ2-7; 7 nucleotides agree with TRBD1. TRBV6-7 falls under the ORF class, with uncertain function. Written as DNA, the CDR3 is TGTGCCAGCATCGGGACAGCGCCCTACGAGCAGTACTTC. Translation gives CASIGTAPYEQYF.